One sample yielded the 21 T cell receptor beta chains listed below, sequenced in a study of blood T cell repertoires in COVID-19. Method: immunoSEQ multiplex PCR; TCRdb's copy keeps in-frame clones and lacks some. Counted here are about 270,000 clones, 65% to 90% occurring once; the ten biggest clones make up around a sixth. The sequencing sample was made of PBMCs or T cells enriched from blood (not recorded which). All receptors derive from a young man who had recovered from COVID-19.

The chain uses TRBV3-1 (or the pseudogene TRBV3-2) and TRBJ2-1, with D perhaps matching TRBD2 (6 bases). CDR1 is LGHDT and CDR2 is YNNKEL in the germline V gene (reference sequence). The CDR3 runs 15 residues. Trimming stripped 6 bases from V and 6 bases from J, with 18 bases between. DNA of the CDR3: TGTGCCAGCAGTTCCCTTGGGGGGTCCGGCAATGAGCAGTTCTTC. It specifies CASSSLGGSGNEQFF.

In DNA form, the CDR3 reads TGTGCCAGCAGCCCCTTGGAGGGGACTGAAGCTTTCTTT. This encodes CASSPLEGTEAFF. V gene TRBV9 combines with J gene TRBJ1-1, with a tentative D call TRBD1 (5 bases). This CDR3 region has 13 residues. The germline V gene encodes CDR1 SGDLS and CDR2 YYNGEE. Trimming took off 4 bases at V and 5 bases at J, with 12 bases between the two ends.

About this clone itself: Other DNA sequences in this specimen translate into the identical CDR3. CDR3 sequence: CASSPQGYEQYF. DNA for the CDR3: TGTGCCAGCAGCCCACAGGGCTACGAGCAGTACTTC. The chain combines TRBV14 with TRBJ2-7, with a possible D match to TRBD1 (6 bases). The CDR3 consists of 12 residues. The V gene lost 4 bases and the J gene lost 3 bases, with 7 bases spanning the gap. Looked up from germline, CDR1 is SGHDN and CDR2 is FVKESK.

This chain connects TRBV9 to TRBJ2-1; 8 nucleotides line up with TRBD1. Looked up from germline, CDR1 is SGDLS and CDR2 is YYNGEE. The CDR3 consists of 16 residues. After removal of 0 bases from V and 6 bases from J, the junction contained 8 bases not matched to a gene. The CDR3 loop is CASSVGVAGGSNEQFF. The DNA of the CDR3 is TGTGCCAGCAGCGTAGGGGTGGCAGGGGGCTCCAATGAGCAGTTCTTC.

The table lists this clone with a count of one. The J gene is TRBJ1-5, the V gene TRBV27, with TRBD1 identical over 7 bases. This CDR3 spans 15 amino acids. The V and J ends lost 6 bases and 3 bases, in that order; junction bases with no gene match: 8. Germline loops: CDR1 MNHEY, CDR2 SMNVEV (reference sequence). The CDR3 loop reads CASRPGQALNQPQHF. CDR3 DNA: TGTGCCAGCAGACCCGGACAGGCCCTCAATCAGCCCCAGCATTTT.

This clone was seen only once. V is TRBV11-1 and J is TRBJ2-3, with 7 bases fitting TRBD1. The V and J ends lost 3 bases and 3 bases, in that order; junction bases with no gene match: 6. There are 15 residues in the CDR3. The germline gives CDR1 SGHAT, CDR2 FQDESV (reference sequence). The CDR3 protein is CASSLRDRATDTQYF. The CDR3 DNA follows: TGTGCCAGCAGCTTGCGAGACAGGGCAACAGATACGCAGTATTTT. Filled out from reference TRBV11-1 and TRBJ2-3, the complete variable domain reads EAEVAQSPRYKITEKSQAVAFWCDPISGHATLYWYRQILGQGPELLVQFQDESVVDDSQLPKDRFSAERLKGVDSTLKIQPAELGDSAMYLCASSLRDRATDTQYFGPGTRLTVL.

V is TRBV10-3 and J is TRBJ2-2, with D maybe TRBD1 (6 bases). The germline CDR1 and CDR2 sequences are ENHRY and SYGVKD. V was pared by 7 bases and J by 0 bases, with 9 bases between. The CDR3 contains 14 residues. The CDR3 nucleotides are TGTGCCATCACCGGACAGCCGAACACCGGGGAGCTGTTTTTT. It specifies CAITGQPNTGELFF.

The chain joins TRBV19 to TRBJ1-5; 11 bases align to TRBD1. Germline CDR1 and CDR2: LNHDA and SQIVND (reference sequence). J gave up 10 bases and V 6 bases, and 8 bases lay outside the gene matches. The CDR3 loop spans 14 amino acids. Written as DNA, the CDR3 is TGTGCCAGTAGCCGGGGACAGGGGGTAGGACCCCAGCATTTT. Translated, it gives CASSRGQGVGPQHF.

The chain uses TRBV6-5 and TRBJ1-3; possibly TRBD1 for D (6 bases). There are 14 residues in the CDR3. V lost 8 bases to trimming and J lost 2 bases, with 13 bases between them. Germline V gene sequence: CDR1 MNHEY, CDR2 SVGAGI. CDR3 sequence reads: CASFGGAAGNTIYF. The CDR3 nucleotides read TGTGCCAGCTTTGGGGGGGCTGCTGGAAACACCATATATTTT.

CDR3: CASSGRDRGLYEQYF. In nucleotides, the CDR3 is TGTGCCAGCAGCGGCCGGGACAGGGGTCTCTACGAGCAGTACTTC. The chain employs TRBV5-5 and TRBJ2-7; 10 positions match TRBD1. V trimming: 4 bases; J trimming: 3 bases; junction bases outside the gene matches: 7. The CDR3 loop spans 15 amino acids. The germline V gene encodes CDR1 SGHKS and CDR2 YYEKEE (reference sequence).

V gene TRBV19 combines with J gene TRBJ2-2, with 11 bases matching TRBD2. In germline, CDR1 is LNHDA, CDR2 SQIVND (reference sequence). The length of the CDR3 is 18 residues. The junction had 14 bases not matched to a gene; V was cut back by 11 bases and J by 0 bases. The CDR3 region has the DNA TGTGCCTTAAATCAGGGTCCTAGCGGGGGGACGAACACCGGGGAGCTGTTTTTT. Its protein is CALNQGPSGGTNTGELFF.

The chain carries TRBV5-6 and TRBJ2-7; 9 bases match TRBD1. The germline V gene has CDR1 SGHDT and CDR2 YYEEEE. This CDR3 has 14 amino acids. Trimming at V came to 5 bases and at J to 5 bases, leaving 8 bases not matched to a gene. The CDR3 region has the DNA TGTGCCAGCAGTTCCGGGACAGGGAACCACGAGCAGTACTTC. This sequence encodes CASSSGTGNHEQYF.

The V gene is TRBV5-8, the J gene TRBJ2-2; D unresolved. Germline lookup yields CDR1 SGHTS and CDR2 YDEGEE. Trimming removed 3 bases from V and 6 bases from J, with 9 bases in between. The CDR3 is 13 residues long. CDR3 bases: TGTGCCAGCAGCTCACGGGTGGCCGGGGAGCTGTTTTTT. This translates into CASSSRVAGELFF.

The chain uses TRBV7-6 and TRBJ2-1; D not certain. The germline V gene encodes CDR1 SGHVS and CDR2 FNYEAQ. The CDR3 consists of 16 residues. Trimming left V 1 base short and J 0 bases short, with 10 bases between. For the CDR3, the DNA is TGTGCCAGCAGCTTAGGACTTTCCAGCTCCTACAATGAGCAGTTCTTC. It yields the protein CASSLGLSSSYNEQFF. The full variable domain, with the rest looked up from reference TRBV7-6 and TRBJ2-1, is GAGVSQSPRYKVTKRGQDVALRCDPISGHVSLYWYRQALGQGPEFLTYFNYEAQQDKSGLPNDRFSAERPEGSISTLTIQRTEQRDSAMYRCASSLGLSSSYNEQFFGPGTRLTVL.

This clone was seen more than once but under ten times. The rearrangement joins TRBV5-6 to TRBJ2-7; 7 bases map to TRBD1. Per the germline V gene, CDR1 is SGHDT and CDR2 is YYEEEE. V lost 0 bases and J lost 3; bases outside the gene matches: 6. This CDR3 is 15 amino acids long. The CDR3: CASSLGTGAYYEQYF. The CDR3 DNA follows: TGTGCCAGCAGCTTGGGTACAGGGGCCTACTACGAGCAGTACTTC. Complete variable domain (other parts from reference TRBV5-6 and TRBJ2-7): DAGVTQSPTHLIKTRGQQVTLRCSPKSGHDTVSWYQQALGQGPQFIFQYYEEEERQRGNFPDRFSGHQFPNYSSELNVNALLLGDSALYLCASSLGTGAYYEQYFGPGTRLTVT.

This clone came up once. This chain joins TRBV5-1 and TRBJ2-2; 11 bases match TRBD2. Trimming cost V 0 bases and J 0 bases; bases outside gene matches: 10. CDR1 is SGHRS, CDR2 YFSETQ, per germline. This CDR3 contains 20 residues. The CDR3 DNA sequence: TGCGCCAGCAGCTTGGTGGGCCGGCTAGCGGGAGGCCCGAACACCGGGGAGCTGTTTTTT. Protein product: CASSLVGRLAGGPNTGELFF.

CDR3 nucleotide sequence: TGTGCCAGCAGATTTAGCCTTTCGAACACCGGGGAGCTGTTTTTT. Translated: CASRFSLSNTGELFF. The rearrangement joins TRBV2 to TRBJ2-2; D gene uncertain. Trimming left V 6 bases short and J 0 bases short, with 11 bases between. The CDR3 runs to 15 residues. Per the germline V gene, CDR1 is SNHLY and CDR2 is FYNNEI. The full variable domain, rest sourced from reference TRBV2 and TRBJ2-2, is EPEVTQTPSHQVTQMGQEVILRCVPISNHLYFYWYRQILGQKVEFLVSFYNNEISEKSEIFDDQFSVERPDGSNFTLKIRSTKLEDSAMYFCASRFSLSNTGELFFGEGSRLTVL.

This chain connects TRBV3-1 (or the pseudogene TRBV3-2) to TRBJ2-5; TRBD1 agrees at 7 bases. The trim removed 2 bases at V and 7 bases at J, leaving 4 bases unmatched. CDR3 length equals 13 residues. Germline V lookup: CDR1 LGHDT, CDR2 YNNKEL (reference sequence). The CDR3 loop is CASSQRQGVTQYF. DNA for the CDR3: TGTGCCAGCAGCCAAAGACAGGGTGTGACCCAGTACTTC.

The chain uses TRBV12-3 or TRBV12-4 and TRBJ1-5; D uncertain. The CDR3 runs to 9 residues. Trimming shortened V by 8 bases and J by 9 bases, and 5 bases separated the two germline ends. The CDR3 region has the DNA TGTGCCAGCTACGGGCCCCAGCATTTT. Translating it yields CASYGPQHF.

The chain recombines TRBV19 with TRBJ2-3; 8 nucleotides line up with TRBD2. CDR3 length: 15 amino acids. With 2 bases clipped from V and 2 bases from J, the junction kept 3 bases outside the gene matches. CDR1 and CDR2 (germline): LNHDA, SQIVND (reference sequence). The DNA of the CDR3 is TGTGCCAGTAGTATAACGGGGGGGATCACAGATACGCAGTATTTT. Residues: CASSITGGITDTQYF.

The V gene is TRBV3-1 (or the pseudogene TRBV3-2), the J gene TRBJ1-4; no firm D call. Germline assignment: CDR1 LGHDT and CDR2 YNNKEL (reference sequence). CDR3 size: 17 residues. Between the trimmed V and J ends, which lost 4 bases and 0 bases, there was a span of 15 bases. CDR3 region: CASSPPRGDPTNEKLFF. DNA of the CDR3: TGTGCCAGCAGCCCACCGCGCGGCGACCCAACTAATGAAAAACTGTTTTTT.